This is a list of T cell receptor beta chains from one sample in a study of blood T cells in healthy people across ages. TCRdb processed the 5' RACE reads anew with MiXCR; each CDR3 protein has one entry. This table holds about 800,000 distinct CDR3 sequences, 25% found once. A further study also used this sample, focusing on T cells of mothers and their children.

Source material: blood. The source is a boy aged 5-17 years in good health. The CDR3 runs from the conserved cysteine through the conserved F or W. D genes are given only for firm matches. Expanded clones are given a class, and other clones once, few, many or no size at all.

clone_size d_call j_call v_call cdr3_aa cdr3_nt
- - TRBJ2-5 TRBV6-6 CASRLPGQEETQYF TGTGCCAGCAGACTTCCGGGACAAGAAGAGACCCAGTACTTC
few - TRBJ1-1 TRBV4-1 CASSQVTQGMNTEAFF TGCGCCAGCAGCCAAGTTACTCAGGGGATGAACACTGAAGCTTTCTTT
- TRBD1 TRBJ1-4 TRBV4-1 CASSPTRTGDEKLFF TGCGCCAGCAGCCCAACCAGGACAGGGGATGAAAAACTGTTTTTT
- TRBD1 TRBJ2-5 TRBV28 CASISDRGAETQYF TGTGCCAGCATATCCGACAGGGGAGCAGAGACCCAGTACTTC
few TRBD1 TRBJ2-1 TRBV12-3/TRBV12-4 CASSSPTGSIYNEQFF TGTGCCAGCAGTTCACCGACAGGGTCTATCTACAATGAGCAGTTCTTC
- - TRBJ1-2 TRBV18 CASSPVDDYGYTF TGTGCCAGCTCACCGGTTGACGACTATGGCTACACCTTC
- TRBD2 TRBJ2-5 TRBV27 CASSFFGRSLETQYF TGTGCCAGCAGTTTTTTCGGGAGGAGCTTGGAGACCCAGTACTTC
few - TRBJ2-5 TRBV5-1 CASSFWDGLYQETQYF TGCGCCAGCAGCTTCTGGGACGGCCTGTACCAAGAGACCCAGTACTTC
- TRBD1 TRBJ1-4 TRBV7-9 CASSSGRQGVEKLFF TGTGCCAGCAGCTCCGGTAGACAGGGCGTTGAAAAACTGTTTTTT
few TRBD1 TRBJ2-7 TRBV28 CASSATGNSYEQYF TGTGCCAGCAGTGCGACAGGGAACTCCTACGAGCAGTACTTC
- - TRBJ2-7 TRBV9 CASSPSGDPSEQYF TGTGCCAGCAGCCCATCGGGAGACCCCTCCGAGCAGTACTTC
- - TRBJ1-2 TRBV12-3/TRBV12-4 CASSQTNYGYTF TGTGCCAGCAGCCAGACTAACTATGGCTACACCTTC
- - TRBJ2-6 TRBV5-1 CASSLEAGANVLTF TGCGCCAGCAGCTTGGAGGCTGGGGCCAACGTCCTGACTTTC
- TRBD1 TRBJ2-4 TRBV20-1 CSAFPDRAGKNIQYF TGCAGTGCTTTCCCGGACAGGGCCGGCAAAAACATTCAGTACTTC
- TRBD2 TRBJ2-7 TRBV5-1 CASSLSRGLALSEQYF TGCGCCAGCAGCTTGTCGCGGGGACTAGCCCTTTCGGAGCAGTACTTC
few - TRBJ1-2 TRBV25-1 CASSDEPGGYGYTF TGTGCCAGCAGTGACGAGCCCGGAGGATATGGCTACACCTTC
few - TRBJ1-2 TRBV6-2/TRBV6-3 CASTYDKTERGYTF TGTGCCAGCACCTACGATAAGACCGAGAGGGGCTACACCTTC
- - TRBJ1-6 TRBV6-1 CASSVTASSYNSPLHF TGTGCCAGCAGTGTGACAGCGAGCTCCTATAATTCACCCCTCCACTTT
few TRBD1 TRBJ1-4 TRBV7-8 CASSAQGTNEKLFF TGTGCCAGCAGCGCACAGGGGACTAATGAAAAACTGTTTTTT
few TRBD2 TRBJ2-3 TRBV6-5 CASSYSTSGSTDTQYF TGTGCCAGCAGTTACTCTACTAGCGGGAGCACAGATACGCAGTATTTT
few - TRBJ2-5 TRBV29-1 CSVWTEFFEETQYF TGCAGCGTCTGGACGGAATTTTTCGAAGAGACCCAGTACTTC
- TRBD1 TRBJ1-2 TRBV14 CASSQWTGIGGYTF TGTGCCAGCAGCCAGTGGACAGGGATCGGCGGCTACACCTTC
few TRBD1 TRBJ2-3 TRBV12-3/TRBV12-4 CASRTGTVGTDTQYF TGTGCCAGCAGAACCGGGACAGTCGGCACAGATACGCAGTATTTT
- - TRBJ1-1 TRBV6-5 CASRQGSEAFF TGTGCCAGCAGGCAGGGTTCTGAAGCTTTCTTT
few - TRBJ2-1 TRBV15 CATSRDRWSSYNEQFF TGTGCCACCAGCAGAGATAGATGGAGCTCCTACAATGAGCAGTTCTTC
- TRBD1 TRBJ1-2 TRBV6-2/TRBV6-3 CASVRQGRYGYTF TGTGCCAGCGTACGACAGGGTCGGTATGGCTACACCTTC